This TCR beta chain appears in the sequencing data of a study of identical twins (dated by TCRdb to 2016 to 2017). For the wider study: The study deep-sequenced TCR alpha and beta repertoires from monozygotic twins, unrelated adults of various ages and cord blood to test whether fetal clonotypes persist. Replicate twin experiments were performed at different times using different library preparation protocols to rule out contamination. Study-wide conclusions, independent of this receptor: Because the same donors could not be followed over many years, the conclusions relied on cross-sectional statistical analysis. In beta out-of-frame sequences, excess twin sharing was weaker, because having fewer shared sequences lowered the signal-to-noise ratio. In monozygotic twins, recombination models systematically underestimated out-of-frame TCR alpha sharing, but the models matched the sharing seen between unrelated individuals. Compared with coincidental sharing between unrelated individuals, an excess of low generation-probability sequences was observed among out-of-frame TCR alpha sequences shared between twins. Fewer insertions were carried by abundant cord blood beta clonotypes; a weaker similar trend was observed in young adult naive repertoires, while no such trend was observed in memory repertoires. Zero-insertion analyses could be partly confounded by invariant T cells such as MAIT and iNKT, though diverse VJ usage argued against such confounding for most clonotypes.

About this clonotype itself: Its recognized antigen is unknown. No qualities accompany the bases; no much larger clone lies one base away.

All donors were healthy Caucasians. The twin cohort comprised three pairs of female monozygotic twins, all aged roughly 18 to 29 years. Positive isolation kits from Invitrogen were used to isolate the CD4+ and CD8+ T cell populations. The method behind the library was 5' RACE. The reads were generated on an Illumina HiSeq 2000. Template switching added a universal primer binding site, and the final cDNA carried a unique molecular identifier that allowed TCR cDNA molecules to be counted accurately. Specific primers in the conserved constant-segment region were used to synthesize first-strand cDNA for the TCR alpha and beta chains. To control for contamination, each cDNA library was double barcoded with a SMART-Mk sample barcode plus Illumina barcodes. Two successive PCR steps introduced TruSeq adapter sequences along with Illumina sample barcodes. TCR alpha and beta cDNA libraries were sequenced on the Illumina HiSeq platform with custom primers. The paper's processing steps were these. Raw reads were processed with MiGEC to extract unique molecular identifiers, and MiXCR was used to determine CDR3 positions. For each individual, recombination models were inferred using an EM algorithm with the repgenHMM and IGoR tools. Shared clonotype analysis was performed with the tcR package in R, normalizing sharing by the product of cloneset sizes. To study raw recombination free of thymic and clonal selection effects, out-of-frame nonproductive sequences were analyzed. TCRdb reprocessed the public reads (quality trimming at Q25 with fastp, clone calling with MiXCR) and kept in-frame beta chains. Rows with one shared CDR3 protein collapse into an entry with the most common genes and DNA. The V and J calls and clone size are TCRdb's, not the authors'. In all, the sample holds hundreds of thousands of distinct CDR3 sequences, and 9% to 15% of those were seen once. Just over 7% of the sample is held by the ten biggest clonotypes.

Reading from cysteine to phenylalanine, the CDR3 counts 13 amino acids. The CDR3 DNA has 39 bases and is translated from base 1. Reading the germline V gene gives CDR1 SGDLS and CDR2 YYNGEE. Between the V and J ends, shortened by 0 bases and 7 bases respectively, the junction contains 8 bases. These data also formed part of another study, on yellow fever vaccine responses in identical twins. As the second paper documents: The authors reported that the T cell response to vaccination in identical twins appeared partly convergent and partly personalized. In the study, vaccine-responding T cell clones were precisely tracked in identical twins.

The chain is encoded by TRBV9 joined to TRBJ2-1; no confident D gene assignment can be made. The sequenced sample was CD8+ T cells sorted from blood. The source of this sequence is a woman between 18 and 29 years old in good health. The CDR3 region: CASSVGQGNEQFF. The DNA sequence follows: TGTGCCAGCAGCGTAGGCCAAGGGAATGAGCAGTTCTTC.